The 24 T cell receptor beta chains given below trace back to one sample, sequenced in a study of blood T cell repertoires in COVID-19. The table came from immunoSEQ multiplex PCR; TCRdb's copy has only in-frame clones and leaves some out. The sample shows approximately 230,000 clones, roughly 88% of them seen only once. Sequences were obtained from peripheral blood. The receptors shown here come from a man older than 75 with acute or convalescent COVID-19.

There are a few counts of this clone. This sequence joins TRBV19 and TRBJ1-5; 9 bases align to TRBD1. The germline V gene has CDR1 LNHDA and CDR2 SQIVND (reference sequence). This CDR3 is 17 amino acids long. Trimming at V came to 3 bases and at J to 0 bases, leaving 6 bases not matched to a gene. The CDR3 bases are TGTGCCAGTAGTATTGGGACAGGGATGTATAGCAATCAGCCCCAGCATTTT. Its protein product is CASSIGTGMYSNQPQHF.

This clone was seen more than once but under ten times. DNA for the CDR3: TGCAGCGTCGGAACGGGACTAGATAGCTACGAGCAGTACTTC. This encodes CSVGTGLDSYEQYF. V is TRBV29-1 and J is TRBJ2-7, with 8 bases fitting TRBD2. Trimming took 6 bases from V and 3 from J; bases not matched to a gene: 10. CDR1 SQVTM and CDR2 ANQGSEA come from the germline V gene. CDR3 length: 14 amino acids.

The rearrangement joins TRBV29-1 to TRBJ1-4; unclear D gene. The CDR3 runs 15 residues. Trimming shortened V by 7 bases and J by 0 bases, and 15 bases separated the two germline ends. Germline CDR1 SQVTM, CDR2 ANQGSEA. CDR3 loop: CSATLGLATNEKLFF. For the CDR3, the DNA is TGCAGCGCCACACTAGGGTTGGCAACTAATGAAAAACTGTTTTTT.

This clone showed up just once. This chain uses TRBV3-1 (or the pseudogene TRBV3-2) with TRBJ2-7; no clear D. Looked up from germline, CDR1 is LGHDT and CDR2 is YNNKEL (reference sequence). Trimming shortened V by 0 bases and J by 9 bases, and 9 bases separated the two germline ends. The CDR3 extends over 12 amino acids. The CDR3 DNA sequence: TGTGCCAGCAGCCAAGATAGAGAGAGGCAGTACTTC. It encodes CASSQDRERQYF.

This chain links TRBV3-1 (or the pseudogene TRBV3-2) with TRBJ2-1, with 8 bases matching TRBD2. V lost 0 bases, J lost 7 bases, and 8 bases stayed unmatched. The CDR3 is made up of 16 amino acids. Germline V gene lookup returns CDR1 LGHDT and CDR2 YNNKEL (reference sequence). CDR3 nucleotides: TGTGCCAGCAGCCAAGAGGTAGCGGGAATTAAAAATGAGCAGTTCTTC. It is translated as CASSQEVAGIKNEQFF.

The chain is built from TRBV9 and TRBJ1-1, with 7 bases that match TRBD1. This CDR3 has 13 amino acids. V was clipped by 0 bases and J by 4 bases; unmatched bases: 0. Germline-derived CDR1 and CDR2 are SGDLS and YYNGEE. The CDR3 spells CASSVGQGTEAFF. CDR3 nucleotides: TGTGCCAGCAGCGTAGGACAGGGCACTGAAGCTTTCTTT.

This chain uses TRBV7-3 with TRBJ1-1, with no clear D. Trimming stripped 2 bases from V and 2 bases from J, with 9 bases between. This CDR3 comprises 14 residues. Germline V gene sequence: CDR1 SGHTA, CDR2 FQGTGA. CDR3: CASSLSNQNTEAFF. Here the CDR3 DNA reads TGTGCCAGCAGCTTATCCAATCAAAACACTGAAGCTTTCTTT.

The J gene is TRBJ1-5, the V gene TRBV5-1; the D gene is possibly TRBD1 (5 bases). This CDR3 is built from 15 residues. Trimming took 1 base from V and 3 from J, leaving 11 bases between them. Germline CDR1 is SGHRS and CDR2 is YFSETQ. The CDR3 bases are TGCGCCAGCAGCTTGTCCGCAGGGATCAATCAGCCCCAGCATTTT. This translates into CASSLSAGINQPQHF.

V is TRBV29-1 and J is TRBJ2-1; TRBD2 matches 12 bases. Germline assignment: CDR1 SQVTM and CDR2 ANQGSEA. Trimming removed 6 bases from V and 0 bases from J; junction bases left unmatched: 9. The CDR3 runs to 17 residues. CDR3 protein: CSVAGTSGFSSYNEQFF. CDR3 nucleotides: TGCAGCGTGGCCGGGACTAGCGGGTTCAGCTCCTACAATGAGCAGTTCTTC.

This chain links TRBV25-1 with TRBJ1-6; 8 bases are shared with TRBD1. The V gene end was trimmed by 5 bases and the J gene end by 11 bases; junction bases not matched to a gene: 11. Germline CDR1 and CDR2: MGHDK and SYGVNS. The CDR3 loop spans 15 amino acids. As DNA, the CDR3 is TGTGCCAGCAGTCAAACAGGGGGGAAAGCGCCACCCCTCCACTTT. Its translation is CASSQTGGKAPPLHF.

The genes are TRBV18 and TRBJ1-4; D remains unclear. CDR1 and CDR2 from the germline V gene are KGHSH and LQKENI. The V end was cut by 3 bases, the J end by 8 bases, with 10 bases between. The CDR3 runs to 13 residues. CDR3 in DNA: TGTGCCAGCTCACCGCAGCCGGGGGAAAAACTGTTTTTT. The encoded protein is CASSPQPGEKLFF.

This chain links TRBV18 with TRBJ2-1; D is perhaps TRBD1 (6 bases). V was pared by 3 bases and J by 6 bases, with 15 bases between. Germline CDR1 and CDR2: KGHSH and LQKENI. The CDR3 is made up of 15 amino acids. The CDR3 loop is CASSPKRQVPNEQFF. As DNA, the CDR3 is TGTGCCAGCTCACCTAAAAGACAGGTCCCCAATGAGCAGTTCTTC. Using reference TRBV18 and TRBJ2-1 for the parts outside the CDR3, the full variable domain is NAGVMQNPRHLVRRRGQEARLRCSPMKGHSHVYWYRQLPEEGLKFMVYLQKENIIDESGMPKERFSAEFPKEGPSILRIQQVVRGDSAAYFCASSPKRQVPNEQFFGPGTRLTVL.

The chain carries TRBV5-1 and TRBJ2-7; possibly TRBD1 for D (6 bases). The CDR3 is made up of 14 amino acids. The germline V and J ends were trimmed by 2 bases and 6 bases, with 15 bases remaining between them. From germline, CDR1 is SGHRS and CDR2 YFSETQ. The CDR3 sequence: CASSLILGQSEQYF. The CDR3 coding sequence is TGCGCCAGCAGCTTAATCTTGGGACAATCCGAGCAGTACTTC. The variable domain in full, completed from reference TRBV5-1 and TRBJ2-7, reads KAGVTQTPRYLIKTRGQQVTLSCSPISGHRSVSWYQQTPGQGLQFLFEYFSETQRNKGNFPGRFSGRQFSNSRSEMNVSTLELGDSALYLCASSLILGQSEQYFGPGTRLTVT.

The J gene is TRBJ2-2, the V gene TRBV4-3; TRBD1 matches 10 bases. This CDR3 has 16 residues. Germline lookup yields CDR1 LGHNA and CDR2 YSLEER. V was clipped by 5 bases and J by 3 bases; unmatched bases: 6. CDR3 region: CASSLGQGEDTGELFF. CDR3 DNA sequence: TGCGCCAGCAGCTTAGGACAGGGGGAGGACACCGGGGAGCTGTTTTTT.

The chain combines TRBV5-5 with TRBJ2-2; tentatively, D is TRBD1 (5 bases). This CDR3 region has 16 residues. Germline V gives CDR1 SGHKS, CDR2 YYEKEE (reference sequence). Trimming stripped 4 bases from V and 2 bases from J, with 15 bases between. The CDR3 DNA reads TGTGCCAGCAGCGCTCGTACTCGGACAAACACCGGGGAGCTGTTTTTT. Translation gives CASSARTRTNTGELFF.

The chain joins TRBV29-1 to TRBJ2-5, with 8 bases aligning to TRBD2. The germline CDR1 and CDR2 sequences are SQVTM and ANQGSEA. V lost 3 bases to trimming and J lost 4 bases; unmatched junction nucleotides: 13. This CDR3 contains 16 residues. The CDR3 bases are TGCAGCGTTGAGGCCTTAATCGGGGGGGCGTCAGAGACCCAGTACTTC. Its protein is CSVEALIGGASETQYF.

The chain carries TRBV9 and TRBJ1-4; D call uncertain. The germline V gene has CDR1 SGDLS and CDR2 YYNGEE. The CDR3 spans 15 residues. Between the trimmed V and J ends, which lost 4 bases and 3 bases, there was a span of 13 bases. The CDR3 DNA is TGTGCCAGCAGCCCCACCTCGTTAGCTAATGAAAAACTGTTTTTT. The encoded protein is CASSPTSLANEKLFF.

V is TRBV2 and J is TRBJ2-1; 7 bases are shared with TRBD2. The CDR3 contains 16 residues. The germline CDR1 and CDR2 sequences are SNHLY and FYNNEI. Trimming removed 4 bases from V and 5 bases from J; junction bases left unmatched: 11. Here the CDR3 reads CASSALRLAGNNEQFF. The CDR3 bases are TGTGCCAGCAGTGCTCTCCGACTAGCAGGGAACAATGAGCAGTTCTTC.

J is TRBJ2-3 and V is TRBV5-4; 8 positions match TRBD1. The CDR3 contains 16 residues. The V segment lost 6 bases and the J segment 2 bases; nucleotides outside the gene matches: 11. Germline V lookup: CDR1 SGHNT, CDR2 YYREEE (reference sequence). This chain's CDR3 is CASTDDRGKITDTQYF. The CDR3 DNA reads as TGTGCCAGCACCGACGACAGGGGCAAAATCACAGATACGCAGTATTTT.

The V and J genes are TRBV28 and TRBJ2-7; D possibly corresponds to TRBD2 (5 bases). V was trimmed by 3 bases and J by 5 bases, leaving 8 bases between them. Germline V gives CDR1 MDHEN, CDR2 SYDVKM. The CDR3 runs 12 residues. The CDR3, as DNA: TGTGCCAGCAGTTTCTCTAGCCACGAGCAGTACTTC. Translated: CASSFSSHEQYF.

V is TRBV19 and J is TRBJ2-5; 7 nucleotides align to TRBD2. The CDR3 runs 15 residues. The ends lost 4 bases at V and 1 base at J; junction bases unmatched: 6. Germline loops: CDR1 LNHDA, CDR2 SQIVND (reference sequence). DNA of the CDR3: TGTGCCAGTAGTACAGGACTAGATTCCCAAGAGACCCAGTACTTC. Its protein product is CASSTGLDSQETQYF.

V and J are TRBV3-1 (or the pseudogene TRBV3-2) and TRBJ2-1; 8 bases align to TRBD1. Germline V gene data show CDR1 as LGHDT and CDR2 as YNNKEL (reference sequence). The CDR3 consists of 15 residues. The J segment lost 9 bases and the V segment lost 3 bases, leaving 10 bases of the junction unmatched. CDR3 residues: CASSHGGRGRAEQFF. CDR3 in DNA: TGTGCCAGCAGCCACGGAGGCAGGGGGCGCGCTGAGCAGTTCTTC.

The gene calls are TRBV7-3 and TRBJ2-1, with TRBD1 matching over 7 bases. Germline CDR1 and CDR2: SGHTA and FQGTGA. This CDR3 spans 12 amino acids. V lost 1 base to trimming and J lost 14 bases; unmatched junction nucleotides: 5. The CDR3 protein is CASSLNKQGKFF. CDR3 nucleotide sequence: TGTGCCAGCAGCTTAAACAAACAGGGGAAGTTCTTC.

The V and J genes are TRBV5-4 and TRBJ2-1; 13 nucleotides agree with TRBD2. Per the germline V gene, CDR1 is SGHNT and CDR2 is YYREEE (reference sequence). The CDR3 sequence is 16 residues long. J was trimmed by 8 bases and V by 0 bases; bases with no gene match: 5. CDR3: CASSLALAGGPDEQFF. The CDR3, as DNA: TGTGCCAGCAGCTTGGCACTAGCGGGAGGGCCAGATGAGCAGTTCTTC.